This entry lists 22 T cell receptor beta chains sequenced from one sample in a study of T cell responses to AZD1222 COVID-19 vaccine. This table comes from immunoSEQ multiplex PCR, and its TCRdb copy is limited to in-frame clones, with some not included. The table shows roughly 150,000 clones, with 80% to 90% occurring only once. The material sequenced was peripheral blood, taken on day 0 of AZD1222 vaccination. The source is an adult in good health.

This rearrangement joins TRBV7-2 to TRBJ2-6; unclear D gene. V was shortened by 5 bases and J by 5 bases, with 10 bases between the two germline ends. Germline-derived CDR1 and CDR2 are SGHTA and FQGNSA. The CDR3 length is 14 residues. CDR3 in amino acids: CASSPRNRANVLTF. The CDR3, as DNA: TGTGCCAGCAGCCCGAGGAATAGGGCCAACGTCCTGACTTTC.

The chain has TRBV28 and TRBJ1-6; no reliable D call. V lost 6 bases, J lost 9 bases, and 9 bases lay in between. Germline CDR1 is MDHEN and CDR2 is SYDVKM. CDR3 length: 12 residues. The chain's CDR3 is CASRSALSPLHF. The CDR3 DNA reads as TGTGCCAGCAGGTCAGCCCTTTCACCCCTCCACTTT. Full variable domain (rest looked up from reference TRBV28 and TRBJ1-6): DVKVTQSSRYLVKRTGEKVFLECVQDMDHENMFWYRQDPGLGLRLIYFSYDVKMKEKGDIPEGYSVSREKKERFSLILESASTNQTSMYLCASRSALSPLHFGNGTRLTVT.

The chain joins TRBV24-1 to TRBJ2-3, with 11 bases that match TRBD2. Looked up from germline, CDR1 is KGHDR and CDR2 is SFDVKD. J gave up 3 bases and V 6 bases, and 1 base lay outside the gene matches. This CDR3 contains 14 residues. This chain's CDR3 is CATSRTSGTDTQYF. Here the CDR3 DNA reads TGTGCCACCAGTCGGACTAGCGGGACAGATACGCAGTATTTT.

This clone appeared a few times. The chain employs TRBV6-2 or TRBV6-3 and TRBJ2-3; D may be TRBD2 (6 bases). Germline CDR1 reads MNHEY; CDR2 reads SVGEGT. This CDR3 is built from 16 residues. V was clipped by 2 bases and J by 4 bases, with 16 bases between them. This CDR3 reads CASSYPPGEGSDTQYF. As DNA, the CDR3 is TGTGCCAGCAGTTACCCCCCGGGAGAGGGGTCAGATACGCAGTATTTT.

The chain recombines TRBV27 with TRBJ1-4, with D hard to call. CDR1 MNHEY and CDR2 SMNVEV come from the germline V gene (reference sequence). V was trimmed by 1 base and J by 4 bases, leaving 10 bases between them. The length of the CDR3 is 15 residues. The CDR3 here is CASSLYGANNEKLFF. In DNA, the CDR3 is TGTGCCAGCAGTTTATATGGAGCGAATAATGAAAAACTGTTTTTT.

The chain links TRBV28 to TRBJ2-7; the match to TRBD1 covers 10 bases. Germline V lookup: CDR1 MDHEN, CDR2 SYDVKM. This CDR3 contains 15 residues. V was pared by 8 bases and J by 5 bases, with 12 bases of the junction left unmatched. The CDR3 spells CASQLGGQGFHEQYF. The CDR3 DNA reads TGTGCCAGCCAACTAGGGGGACAGGGGTTCCACGAGCAGTACTTC.

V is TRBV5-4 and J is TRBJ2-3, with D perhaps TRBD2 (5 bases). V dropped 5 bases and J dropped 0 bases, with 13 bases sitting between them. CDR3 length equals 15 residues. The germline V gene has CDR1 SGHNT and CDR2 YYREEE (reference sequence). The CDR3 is CASRLASESTDTQYF. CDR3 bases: TGTGCCAGCAGGCTAGCAAGCGAGAGCACAGATACGCAGTATTTT.

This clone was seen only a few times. The CDR3 DNA reads TGTGCCAGCAGTGAAGCCCGGGGGGGGCAGAGGGATACGCAGTATTTT. Protein product: CASSEARGGQRDTQYF. The chain recombines TRBV2 with TRBJ2-3; TRBD2 agrees at 8 bases. The CDR3 consists of 16 residues. CDR1 SNHLY and CDR2 FYNNEI come from the germline V gene. Trimming took 0 bases from V and 6 from J; bases not matched to a gene: 8.

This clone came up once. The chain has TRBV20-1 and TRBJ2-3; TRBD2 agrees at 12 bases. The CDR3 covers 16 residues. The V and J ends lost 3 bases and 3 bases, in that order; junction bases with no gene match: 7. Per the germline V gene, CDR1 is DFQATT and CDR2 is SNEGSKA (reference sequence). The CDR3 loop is CSASGFGTSGTDTQYF. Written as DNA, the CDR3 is TGCAGTGCTAGTGGTTTCGGGACTAGCGGGACAGATACGCAGTATTTT.

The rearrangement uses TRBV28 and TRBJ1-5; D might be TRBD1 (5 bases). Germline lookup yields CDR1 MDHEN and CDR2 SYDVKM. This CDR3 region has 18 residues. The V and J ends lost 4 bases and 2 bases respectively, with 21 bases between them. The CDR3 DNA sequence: TGTGCCAGCAGTTCGAACGCCCGGACACCGTCTCGCAATCAGCCCCAGCATTTT. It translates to CASSSNARTPSRNQPQHF.

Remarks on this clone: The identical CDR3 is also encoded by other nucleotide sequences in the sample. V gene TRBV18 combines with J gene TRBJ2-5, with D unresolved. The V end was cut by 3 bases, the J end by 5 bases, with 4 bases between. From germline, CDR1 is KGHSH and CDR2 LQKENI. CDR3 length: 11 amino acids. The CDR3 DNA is TGTGCCAGCTCACCGCAGGAGACCCAGTACTTC. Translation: CASSPQETQYF. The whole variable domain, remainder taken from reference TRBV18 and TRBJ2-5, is NAGVMQNPRHLVRRRGQEARLRCSPMKGHSHVYWYRQLPEEGLKFMVYLQKENIIDESGMPKERFSAEFPKEGPSILRIQQVVRGDSAAYFCASSPQETQYFGPGTRLLVL.

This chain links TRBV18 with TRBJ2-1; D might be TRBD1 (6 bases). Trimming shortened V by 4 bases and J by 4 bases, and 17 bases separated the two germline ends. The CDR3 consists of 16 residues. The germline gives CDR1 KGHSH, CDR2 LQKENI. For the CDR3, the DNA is TGTGCCAGCTCACGATCCTCCCCACAGGGTTACAATGAGCAGTTCTTC. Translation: CASSRSSPQGYNEQFF. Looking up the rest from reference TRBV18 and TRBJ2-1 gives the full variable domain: NAGVMQNPRHLVRRRGQEARLRCSPMKGHSHVYWYRQLPEEGLKFMVYLQKENIIDESGMPKERFSAEFPKEGPSILRIQQVVRGDSAAYFCASSRSSPQGYNEQFFGPGTRLTVL.

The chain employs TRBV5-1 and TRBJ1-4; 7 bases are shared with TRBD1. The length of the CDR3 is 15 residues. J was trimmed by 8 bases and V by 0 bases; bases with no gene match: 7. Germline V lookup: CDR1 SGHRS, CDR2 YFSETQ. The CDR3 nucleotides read TGCGCCAGCAGCTTGGGATACAGGGGTGGGGAAAAACTGTTTTTT. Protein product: CASSLGYRGGEKLFF.

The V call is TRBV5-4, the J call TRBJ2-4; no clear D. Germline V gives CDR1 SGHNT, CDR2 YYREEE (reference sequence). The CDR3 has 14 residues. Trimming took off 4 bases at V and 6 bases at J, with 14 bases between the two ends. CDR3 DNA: TGTGCCAGCAGCGCCCCGGACGGAGCAAACATTCAGTACTTC. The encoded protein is CASSAPDGANIQYF.

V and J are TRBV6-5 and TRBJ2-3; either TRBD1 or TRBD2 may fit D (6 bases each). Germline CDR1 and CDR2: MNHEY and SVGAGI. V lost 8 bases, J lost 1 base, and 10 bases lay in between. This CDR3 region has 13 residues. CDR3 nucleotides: TGTGCCAGCGCGGGACAAGGCACAGATACGCAGTATTTT. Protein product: CASAGQGTDTQYF.

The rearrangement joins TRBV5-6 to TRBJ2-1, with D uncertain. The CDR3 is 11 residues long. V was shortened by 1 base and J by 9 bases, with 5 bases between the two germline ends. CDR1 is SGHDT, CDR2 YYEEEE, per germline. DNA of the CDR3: TGTGCCAGCAGCTTGTATATTGAGCAGTTCTTC. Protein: CASSLYIEQFF.

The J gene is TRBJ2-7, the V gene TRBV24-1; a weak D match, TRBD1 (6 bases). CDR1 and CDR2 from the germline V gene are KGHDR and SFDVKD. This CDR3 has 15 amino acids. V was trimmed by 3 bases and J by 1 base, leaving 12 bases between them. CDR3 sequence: CATSDPRTGSYEQYF. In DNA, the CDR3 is TGTGCCACCAGTGATCCGAGAACAGGGTCCTACGAGCAGTACTTC.

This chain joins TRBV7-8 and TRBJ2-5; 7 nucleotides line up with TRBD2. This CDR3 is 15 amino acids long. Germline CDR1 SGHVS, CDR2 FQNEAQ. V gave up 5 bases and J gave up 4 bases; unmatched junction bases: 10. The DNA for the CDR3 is TGTGCCAGCAGCCCCGGGAGGCAGGGAAGAGAGACCCAGTACTTC. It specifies CASSPGRQGRETQYF.

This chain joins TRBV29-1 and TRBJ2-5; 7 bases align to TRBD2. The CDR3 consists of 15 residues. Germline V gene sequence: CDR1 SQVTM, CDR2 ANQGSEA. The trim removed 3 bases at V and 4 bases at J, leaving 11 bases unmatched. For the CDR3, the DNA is TGCAGCGTTGAGACCCCGGCGGGCGGGAGAGAGACCCAGTACTTC. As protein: CSVETPAGGRETQYF.

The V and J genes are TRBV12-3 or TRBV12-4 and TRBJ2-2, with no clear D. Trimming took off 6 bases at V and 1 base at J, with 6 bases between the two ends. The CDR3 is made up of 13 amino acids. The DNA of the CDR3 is TGTGCCAGCAGAGATAAGAACACCGGGGAGCTGTTTTTT. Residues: CASRDKNTGELFF.

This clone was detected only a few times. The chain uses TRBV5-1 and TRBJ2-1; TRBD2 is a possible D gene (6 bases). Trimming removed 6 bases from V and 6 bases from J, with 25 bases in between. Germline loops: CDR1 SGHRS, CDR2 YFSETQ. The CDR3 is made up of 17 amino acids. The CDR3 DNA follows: TGCGCCAGCACCTTATCATGGGGGGACCGAATCGTCAATGAGCAGTTCTTC. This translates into CASTLSWGDRIVNEQFF.

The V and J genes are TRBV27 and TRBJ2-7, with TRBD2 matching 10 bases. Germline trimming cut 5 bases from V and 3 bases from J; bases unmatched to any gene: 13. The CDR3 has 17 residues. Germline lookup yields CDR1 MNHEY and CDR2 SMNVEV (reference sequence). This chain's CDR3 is CASSAGDPRLAGYEQYF. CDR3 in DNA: TGTGCCAGCAGTGCGGGAGACCCCAGACTAGCGGGCTACGAGCAGTACTTC.